These 21 T cell receptor beta chains were sequenced from one sample in a study of blood T cells in healthy people across ages (dated by TCRdb to between 2015 and 2017). The library was made by 5' RACE. Sequencing used an Illumina HiSeq 2500. A second PCR of about 7 to 12 cycles was performed with a sample-barcoded 5' primer and a J-beta primer mix. TCRdb trimmed public reads at Q25 via fastp, called clones via MiXCR and kept in-frame beta chains. Entries are consolidated by CDR3 protein sequence, retaining the most common genes and DNA. This sample has about 1,400,000 distinct CDR3 sequences in its table, and 59% of those were observed once. Of the sample, 6.7% is held by the ten largest clones. Specimen: blood. The receptor set was obtained from a man aged 18 to 29 in good health.

CDR3 nucleotide sequence: TGTGCCACCAGTGACGGGCCCTATGGCTACACCTTC. Protein sequence: CATSDGPYGYTF. The chain uses TRBV24-1 and TRBJ1-2, with no clear D. The CDR3 is made up of 12 amino acids. Germline CDR1 is KGHDR and CDR2 is SFDVKD. The germline V and J ends were trimmed by 4 bases and 4 bases, with 6 bases remaining between them.

This clonotype was seen only a few times. This chain joins TRBV5-1 and TRBJ2-1; 7 bases are a match to TRBD2. This CDR3 contains 15 residues. The trim removed 4 bases at V and 0 bases at J, leaving 4 bases unmatched. Germline lookup yields CDR1 SGHRS and CDR2 YFSETQ. In nucleotides, the CDR3 is TGCGCCAGCAGCCCCCGCGGGGGCTCCTACAATGAGCAGTTCTTC. Amino acid sequence: CASSPRGGSYNEQFF.

The rearrangement uses TRBV5-1 and TRBJ2-5; weak D call: TRBD2 (6 bases). The CDR3 has 14 residues. The germline V gene has CDR1 SGHRS and CDR2 YFSETQ. Trimming left V 1 base short and J 4 bases short, with 11 bases between. The CDR3 sequence is CASSLSAGPETQYF. The CDR3 DNA sequence: TGCGCCAGCAGCTTGTCCGCGGGGCCAGAGACCCAGTACTTC.

This clonotype was observed at least ten times. The chain uses TRBV27 and TRBJ2-1; no clear D. This CDR3 is 11 amino acids long. CDR1 is MNHEY, CDR2 SMNVEV, per germline (reference sequence). Trimming stripped 1 base from V and 5 bases from J, with 0 bases between. DNA of the CDR3: TGTGCCAGCAGTTTATACAATGAGCAGTTCTTC. Its translation is CASSLYNEQFF.

The chain has TRBV20-1 and TRBJ2-5; D is unresolved. The V gene's germline CDR1 is DFQATT and CDR2 SNEGSKA (reference sequence). Trimming took off 4 bases at V and 6 bases at J, with 15 bases between the two ends. The CDR3 is 13 amino acids. CDR3 DNA sequence: TGCAGTGCTACTAGGTTGGCCGGACAGACCCAGTACTTC. The encoded protein is CSATRLAGQTQYF.

Remarks on this clonotype: A junction end diverges from the germline sequence, so it may reflect a read error. The chain is built from TRBV18 and TRBJ2-1; maybe TRBD2 (7 bases). CDR1 is KGHSH and CDR2 is LQKENI in the germline V gene. This CDR3 is 14 amino acids long. The CDR3 sequence is CASSVVGGDNQQFF. The DNA of the CDR3 is TGTGCCAGCTCAGTCGTTGGGGGGGACAATCAGCAGTTCTTC.

The rearrangement links TRBV19 to TRBJ2-5; 10 nucleotides agree with TRBD2. The J call may be incorrect, as the DNA end agrees better with TRBJ2-7. CDR3 length equals 15 residues. Per germline, CDR1 LNHDA and CDR2 SQIVND (reference sequence). The chain's CDR3 is CASRFSAGGAYEQYF. The DNA for the CDR3 is TGTGCCAGTAGATTTTCAGCGGGAGGGGCCTACGAGCAGTACTTC.

This sequence joins TRBV7-9 and TRBJ2-3, with TRBD1 matching over 8 bases. The CDR3 runs 16 residues. Per the germline V gene, CDR1 is SEHNR and CDR2 is FQNEAQ (reference sequence). Germline trimming cut 6 bases from V and 2 bases from J; bases unmatched to any gene: 10. This CDR3 reads CASSYGPGQDTDTQYF. The CDR3 bases are TGTGCCAGCAGTTACGGACCGGGACAGGACACAGATACGCAGTATTTT.

This clonotype came up a few times. CDR3 region: CASGQAYSYEQYF. The CDR3 coding sequence is TGTGCCAGCGGACAGGCCTACTCCTACGAGCAGTACTTC. The chain uses TRBV7-6 and TRBJ2-7; 7 nucleotides align to TRBD1. There are 13 residues in the CDR3. The germline gives CDR1 SGHVS, CDR2 FNYEAQ. Trimming removed 8 bases from V and 0 bases from J; junction bases left unmatched: 4.

There are a few counts of this clonotype. The chain has TRBV13 and TRBJ2-3, with unresolved D. Trimming shortened V by 5 bases and J by 1 base, and 16 bases separated the two germline ends. Looked up from germline, CDR1 is PRHDT and CDR2 is FYEKMQ (reference sequence). The CDR3 totals 16 residues. CDR3 in amino acids: CASSPRSGWRTDTQYF. CDR3 DNA sequence: TGTGCCAGCAGCCCGAGGTCTGGGTGGCGCACAGATACGCAGTATTTT.

The V gene is TRBV29-1, the J gene TRBJ2-7; tentatively, D is TRBD2 (6 bases). Germline V lookup: CDR1 SQVTM, CDR2 ANQGSEA. Trimming cost V 3 bases and J 2 bases, with 23 bases left between them. This CDR3 has 17 residues. The CDR3 sequence is CSVEDTGTGALPYEQYF. CDR3 in DNA: TGCAGCGTTGAGGATACCGGGACGGGAGCCTTGCCCTACGAGCAGTACTTC.

This chain connects TRBV6-2 or TRBV6-3 to TRBJ2-1; D may correspond to TRBD1 or TRBD2 (6 bases each). CDR1 MNHEY and CDR2 SVGEGT come from the germline V gene. V shed 6 bases and J shed 4 bases, with 13 bases lying between them. This CDR3 spans 14 amino acids. The CDR3 nucleotides read TGTGCCAGCAGCCGACCGGGGGCTTACAATGAGCAGTTCTTC. Residues: CASSRPGAYNEQFF.

The chain is built from TRBV14 and TRBJ2-1; 10 bases are shared with TRBD2. Trimming removed 5 bases from V and 4 bases from J; junction bases left unmatched: 8. The CDR3 loop spans 16 amino acids. Germline CDR1 reads SGHDN; CDR2 reads FVKESK. The CDR3, as DNA: TGTGCCAGCAGCGCCCGGTATAGCGGGGGGTACAATGAGCAGTTCTTC. This sequence encodes CASSARYSGGYNEQFF.

The chain uses TRBV5-6 and TRBJ2-6; D may be TRBD1 (6 bases). Germline CDR1 reads SGHDT; CDR2 reads YYEEEE. CDR3 size: 19 residues. The V end lost 1 base, the J end lost 0 bases, and 17 bases lay between the germline ends. In nucleotides, the CDR3 is TGTGCCAGCAGCTTGACACCGGGACACCCGCACTCTGGGGCCAACGTCCTGACTTTC. Translation gives CASSLTPGHPHSGANVLTF.

V is TRBV20-1 and J is TRBJ2-7; D uncertain. Per the germline V gene, CDR1 is DFQATT and CDR2 is SNEGSKA (reference sequence). The CDR3 sequence is 13 residues long. V was shortened by 4 bases and J by 3 bases, with 13 bases between the two germline ends. The CDR3 DNA reads TGCAGTGCTAAAAATAGCCTAGGCTACGAGCAGTACTTC. The encoded protein is CSAKNSLGYEQYF.

This clonotype showed up just a few times. The J gene is TRBJ2-7, the V gene TRBV27, with a tentative D call TRBD1 (6 bases). Germline V gives CDR1 MNHEY, CDR2 SMNVEV (reference sequence). This CDR3 has 12 residues. The V end lost 5 bases, the J end lost 6 bases, and 11 bases lay between the germline ends. The CDR3 region is CASSPGTPEQYF. The CDR3 DNA reads TGTGCCAGCAGTCCCGGGACACCCGAGCAGTACTTC.

The sample holds a few counts of this clonotype. The chain recombines TRBV20-1 with TRBJ2-3; D is unresolved. Germline V gene lookup returns CDR1 DFQATT and CDR2 SNEGSKA (reference sequence). Trimming stripped 3 bases from V and 2 bases from J, with 6 bases between. The CDR3 sequence is 12 residues long. The CDR3 nucleotides read TGCAGTGCTAGGGGCCTCACAGATACGCAGTATTTT. This codes for CSARGLTDTQYF.

The J gene is TRBJ2-5, the V gene TRBV27, with 9 nucleotides matching TRBD1. The DNA end is a closer match to TRBJ2-7, so the J assignment may be wrong. CDR1 and CDR2 (germline): MNHEY, SMNVEV (reference sequence). This CDR3 spans 14 amino acids. DNA of the CDR3: TGTGCCAGCAGTGCTTGGGACAGGGAAAACGAGCAGTACTTC. Residues: CASSAWDRENEQYF.

This clonotype was recorded a few times. V gene TRBV4-1 combines with J gene TRBJ1-2, with D possibly being TRBD1 (6 bases). Trimming cost V 1 base and J 2 bases, with 17 bases left between them. CDR3 length: 17 amino acids. Germline loops: CDR1 MGHRA, CDR2 YSYEKL. In DNA, the CDR3 is TGCGCCAGCAGCCAAGGGGACCCCTGGACAGTGAACTATGGCTACACCTTC. Amino acids: CASSQGDPWTVNYGYTF.

V and J are TRBV4-2 and TRBJ2-4; possibly TRBD2 for D (5 bases). Matching the DNA end better, TRBJ2-7 makes the J call doubtful. This CDR3 region has 14 residues. In germline, CDR1 is LGHNA, CDR2 YNFKEQ. The CDR3 loop is CASSQEPSSNEQYF. CDR3 sequence (DNA): TGTGCCAGCAGCCAAGAGCCTAGCTCTAACGAGCAGTACTTC.

The V and J genes are TRBV3-1 and TRBJ2-7; possibly TRBD1 for D (6 bases). The CDR3 is made up of 18 amino acids. Germline V CDR1 and CDR2: LGHDT, YNNKEL (reference sequence). V was pared by 0 bases and J by 2 bases, with 20 bases between. The CDR3 region is CASSQDNRRTDYTYEQYF. The CDR3 DNA is TGTGCCAGCAGCCAAGATAATCGGAGGACAGATTACACCTACGAGCAGTACTTC.